This T cell receptor beta chain derives from a study of blood T cell repertoires in COVID-19. Whole-study context: From T cells, B-cell-depleted T cells, or PBMCs came the material, which was cDNA or gDNA.

In assigning cohorts, the study relied on participant-reported clinical history. Recovery among Cohort 3 donors was established by two negative PCRs, clearance, or symptom resolution. Germline CDR1 and CDR2: DFQATT and SNEGSKA (reference sequence). The V end was cut by 3 bases, the J end by 0 bases, with 20 bases between. This CDR3 comprises 17 residues. Only in-frame clones appear in the TCRdb table, and some are missing; sequencing was by immunoSEQ multiplex PCR. The sample has about 310,000 clones; 80% to 90% are singletons. Sequencing used PBMCs or T cells enriched from blood (not recorded which). V is TRBV20-1 and J is TRBJ1-1, with a weak D call TRBD1 (5 bases). The TCR originated in a man aged 30 to 45 who had recovered from COVID-19. Here the CDR3 DNA reads TGCAGTGCTAGTACCCCCGGGACTGAAATCATGAACACTGAAGCTTTCTTT. Translated: CSASTPGTEIMNTEAFF.